This T cell receptor beta chain was sequenced in a study of PD-L1 blockade in urothelial cancer. Study findings and constraints: Stronger expansion of tumor-associated clones in blood at 3 weeks distinguished durable-benefit patients.

The CDR3 has 15 amino acids. Looked up from germline, CDR1 is SGHRS and CDR2 is YFSETQ. Trimming at V came to 4 bases and at J to 3 bases, leaving 4 bases not matched to a gene. PCRs each included synthetic TCR analog templates spiked in. Sequencing used immunoSEQ multiplex PCR; TCRdb keeps in-frame clones, though not all of them. The data hold about 43,000 clones, with about nine tenths observed a single time. As regards this clone: Antigen specificity is unknown.

This TCR was recovered from a man aged 80 or over with urothelial cancer. The chain has TRBV5-1 and TRBJ2-3; 11 bases fit TRBD2. Here the sequenced sample was PBMCs, taken around atezolizumab (anti-PD-L1) treatment. The CDR3 nucleotides are TGCGCCAGCAGCCCCGGACTAGCGGGTACAGATACGCAGTATTTT. It is translated as CASSPGLAGTDTQYF.